Each of the 16 T cell receptor beta chains below was sequenced from the same sample in a study of cytomegalovirus exposure and HLA in healthy donors. Profiling relied on immunoSEQ multiplex PCR, and the TCRdb table lists in-frame clones only, not all of them. The data contain about 330,000 clones, approximately 90% of them singletons. Sequenced input: PBMCs. These receptors were collected from a woman aged 30 to 39 in good health and CMV-seropositive.

The chain joins TRBV4-3 to TRBJ1-3; D is unclear. Germline V gene sequence: CDR1 LGHNA, CDR2 YSLEER. CDR3 size: 13 residues. The V and J ends lost 4 bases and 4 bases respectively, with 8 bases between them. The CDR3 sequence is CASSLASGNTIYF. The CDR3 DNA is TGCGCCAGCAGCCTGGCCAGCGGAAACACCATATATTTT.

The V gene is TRBV7-9, the J gene TRBJ2-7; D call uncertain. The length of the CDR3 is 15 residues. In germline, CDR1 is SEHNR, CDR2 FQNEAQ (reference sequence). Trimming pared 1 base from V and 1 base from J, leaving 11 bases between. The CDR3 region has the DNA TGTGCCAGCAGCTTAGGATTTAGTGAGTCCTACGAGCAGTACTTC. This translates into CASSLGFSESYEQYF.

V and J are TRBV29-1 and TRBJ2-2; no clear D. The CDR3 extends over 14 amino acids. Germline V gene lookup returns CDR1 SQVTM and CDR2 ANQGSEA. V lost 2 bases and J lost 9, with 16 bases in between. The CDR3 here is CSVEPTVTYRELFF. CDR3 DNA sequence: TGCAGCGTTGAACCGACTGTAACATACCGGGAGCTGTTTTTT.

The genes are TRBV18 and TRBJ2-1; D not certain. The CDR3 is 16 residues long. V lost 0 bases to trimming and J lost 5 bases, with 14 bases between them. The V gene's germline CDR1 is KGHSH and CDR2 LQKENI. CDR3 protein: CASSPPLAVRDNEQFF. The DNA for the CDR3 is TGTGCCAGCTCACCACCCCTGGCGGTAAGGGACAATGAGCAGTTCTTC.

This chain joins TRBV6-1 and TRBJ2-2, with 11 positions matching TRBD2. J lost 9 bases, V lost 0 bases, and 3 bases had no gene match. Germline assignment: CDR1 MNHNS and CDR2 SASEGT. The CDR3 spans 15 residues. In DNA form, the CDR3 reads TGTGCCAGCAGTGAAGCTTCTAGCGGGAGGAGGGAGCTGTTTTTT. Its translation is CASSEASSGRRELFF.

Remarks on this clone: Other DNA sequences in the sample encode the same CDR3. The chain is built from TRBV28 and TRBJ2-1; 10 nucleotides align to TRBD2. The V gene's germline CDR1 is MDHEN and CDR2 SYDVKM. Trimming at V came to 5 bases and at J to 1 base, leaving 2 bases not matched to a gene. The CDR3 totals 15 residues. The CDR3 reads CASSKTSGSYNEQFF. In DNA form, the CDR3 reads TGTGCCAGCAGTAAGACTAGCGGGTCCTACAATGAGCAGTTCTTC.

This chain links TRBV29-1 with TRBJ1-2, with a possible D match to TRBD1 (6 bases). Per germline, CDR1 SQVTM and CDR2 ANQGSEA. Deletions cut 5 bases from V and 7 bases from J, with 8 bases between. The CDR3 consists of 10 residues. CDR3 DNA sequence: TGCAGCGTTCCAGGGGTTGGCTACACCTTC. As protein: CSVPGVGYTF.

This chain connects TRBV30 to TRBJ1-1, with D uncertain. Germline V CDR1 and CDR2: GTSNPN, SVGIG (reference sequence). V lost 4 bases, J lost 11 bases, and 14 bases lay in between. The CDR3 is 11 residues long. CDR3 sequence (DNA): TGTGCCTGGACTGAGTTGTTAGGCGCTTTCTTT. It yields the protein CAWTELLGAFF.

The V gene is TRBV28, the J gene TRBJ1-2; 10 positions agree with TRBD1. CDR1 and CDR2 (germline): MDHEN, SYDVKM. V lost 6 bases to trimming and J lost 6 bases; unmatched junction nucleotides: 4. This CDR3 is 13 amino acids long. CDR3 nucleotides: TGTGCCAGCAGAGACAGGGGGCTGAATGGCTACACCTTC. Amino acids: CASRDRGLNGYTF.

The rearrangement joins TRBV5-1 to TRBJ2-2; possible D gene TRBD2, 6 bases. This CDR3 comprises 15 residues. The V and J ends lost 0 bases and 5 bases respectively, with 11 bases between them. CDR1 is SGHRS and CDR2 is YFSETQ in the germline V gene. CDR3 sequence: CASSLALGGTGELFF. The CDR3 bases are TGCGCCAGCAGCTTGGCCTTAGGAGGGACCGGGGAGCTGTTTTTT. Supplemented by reference TRBV5-1 and TRBJ2-2, the full variable domain reads KAGVTQTPRYLIKTRGQQVTLSCSPISGHRSVSWYQQTPGQGLQFLFEYFSETQRNKGNFPGRFSGRQFSNSRSEMNVSTLELGDSALYLCASSLALGGTGELFFGEGSRLTVL.

Only one count was recorded for this clone. The chain is built from TRBV10-3 and TRBJ2-1; 11 bases line up with TRBD1. The CDR3 is made up of 15 amino acids. CDR1 and CDR2 (germline): ENHRY, SYGVKD. V shed 4 bases and J 3 bases; nucleotides not matched to a gene: 2. The CDR3 bases are TGTGCCATCAGTGCCGGGACAGGGGGCTACAATGAGCAGTTCTTC. This encodes CAISAGTGGYNEQFF.

This chain links TRBV27 with TRBJ2-1, with a weak D call TRBD1 (6 bases). Germline V lookup: CDR1 MNHEY, CDR2 SMNVEV (reference sequence). The CDR3 is 13 amino acids. V was pared by 5 bases and J by 7 bases, with 12 bases between. The CDR3 reads CASSTLGTNEQFF. The CDR3 DNA reads TGTGCCAGCAGTACACTAGGGACAAATGAGCAGTTCTTC.

The CDR3 sequence: CASSIGPIGAFF. The DNA for the CDR3 is TGTGCCAGTAGTATAGGGCCGATCGGAGCTTTCTTT. This sequence joins TRBV19 and TRBJ1-1, with D hard to call. Germline CDR1 LNHDA, CDR2 SQIVND (reference sequence). V was clipped by 1 base and J by 10 bases, with 10 bases between them. The CDR3 covers 12 residues.

This chain links TRBV7-2 with TRBJ1-4; D unresolved. V shed 1 base and J shed 7 bases, with 7 bases lying between them. Germline CDR1 reads SGHTA; CDR2 reads FQGNSA. The CDR3 has 13 amino acids. The CDR3 loop is CASSLEGSEKLFF. The CDR3 coding sequence is TGTGCCAGCAGCTTAGAAGGTTCTGAAAAACTGTTTTTT.

The chain recombines TRBV5-1 with TRBJ2-7; tentative D call: TRBD2 (5 bases). CDR1 and CDR2 (germline): SGHRS, YFSETQ. Trimming removed 4 bases from V and 0 bases from J, with 11 bases in between. The CDR3 sequence is 14 residues long. The CDR3 region is CASSRGLNSYEQYF. CDR3 coding DNA: TGCGCCAGCAGCCGAGGACTGAACTCCTACGAGCAGTACTTC.

Concerning this clone: Other nucleotide sequences from this sample produce the same CDR3. This chain's CDR3 is CASSEETQYF. In nucleotides, the CDR3 is TGTGCCAGCAGTGAAGAGACCCAGTACTTC. The chain joins TRBV2 to TRBJ2-5; the D is unclear. CDR1 and CDR2 from the germline V gene are SNHLY and FYNNEI. The CDR3 is made up of 10 amino acids. V was trimmed by 1 base and J by 6 bases, leaving 0 bases between them.